These 32 T cell receptor beta chains were sequenced from one sample in a study of vaccination effects on CD4 cells after COVID-19. Sequencing was performed with immunoSEQ multiplex PCR; in TCRdb, only in-frame clones are kept and a portion is missing. This table holds 55,000 to 80,000 clones, under 75% found once. These receptors have no identified antigens. Under the ViraFEST assay, PBMC were stimulated with viral peptide pools so that antigen-specific CD4+ T cells expanded. Sequencing was performed afterwards. The authors isolated CD4+ T cells after around 10 days of culture. Prior SARS-CoV-2 infection was absent in the vaccine recipients, as shown by negative nucleocapsid antibodies. The starting material was CD4+ T cells from PBMCs cultured with HCoV-OC43 spike peptides, obtained before COVID-19 vaccination. Subset specified: HCoV-OC43 spike overlapping peptide pool stimulation. These receptors were obtained from a human donor who received a COVID-19 vaccine.

J is TRBJ1-5 and V is TRBV6-4; D is unclear. There are 13 residues in the CDR3. The V end was cut by 6 bases, the J end by 8 bases, with 14 bases between. Germline CDR1 MRHNA, CDR2 SNTAGT. The CDR3 DNA is TGTGCCAGCAGCCGACACCCTGGGGAGCCCCAGCATTTT. It is translated as CASSRHPGEPQHF.

V and J are TRBV7-3 and TRBJ2-5; no definite D call. CDR3 size: 14 residues. The germline gives CDR1 SGHTA, CDR2 FQGTGA. V was pared by 2 bases and J by 1 base, with 8 bases between. The CDR3 sequence is CASSLSRAQETQYF. The CDR3 nucleotides read TGTGCCAGCAGCTTATCCCGGGCCCAAGAGACCCAGTACTTC.

The table lists this clone with a few counts. The gene calls are TRBV24-1 and TRBJ2-1; possibly TRBD1 for D (5 bases). The CDR3 loop spans 14 amino acids. CDR1 KGHDR and CDR2 SFDVKD come from the germline V gene. Trimming left V 11 bases short and J 2 bases short, with 15 bases between. The CDR3 coding sequence is TGTGCCAGCGCGCGCAGGGCACCCTACAATGAGCAGTTCTTC. This codes for CASARRAPYNEQFF.

The chain couples TRBV19 to TRBJ2-2; 8 positions match TRBD1. After removal of 5 bases from V and 2 bases from J, the junction contained 4 bases not matched to a gene. The CDR3 runs to 15 residues. Germline values: CDR1 LNHDA, CDR2 SQIVND (reference sequence). The CDR3 sequence is CASSFGTGNTGELFF. The CDR3 DNA reads TGTGCCAGTAGTTTCGGGACAGGAAACACCGGGGAGCTGTTTTTT.

This clone was detected once. V and J are TRBV5-6 and TRBJ1-2; D is possibly TRBD1 (6 bases). V was cut by 1 base and J by 4 bases, with 14 bases left in between. The CDR3 has 15 amino acids. The V gene's germline CDR1 is SGHDT and CDR2 YYEEEE. CDR3 loop: CASSLRSARGYGYTF. In DNA form, the CDR3 reads TGTGCCAGCAGCTTGAGAAGTGCCAGGGGCTATGGCTACACCTTC.

This clone was counted once. The rearrangement links TRBV28 to TRBJ2-7, with 11 bases identical to TRBD1. The ends lost 4 bases at V and 3 bases at J; junction bases unmatched: 5. The CDR3 loop spans 15 amino acids. Per the germline V gene, CDR1 is MDHEN and CDR2 is SYDVKM. This CDR3 is CASSSAGTGGYEQYV. CDR3 coding DNA: TGTGCCAGCAGTTCGGCCGGGACAGGGGGCTACGAGCAGTACGTC.

The chain uses TRBV19 and TRBJ1-5; D may be TRBD1 (6 bases). V was shortened by 6 bases and J by 2 bases, with 23 bases between the two germline ends. This CDR3 comprises 18 residues. The germline V gene has CDR1 LNHDA and CDR2 SQIVND (reference sequence). DNA for the CDR3: TGTGCCAGTAGCCCAAACAGGGTTGCTCGGAGTGGCAATCAGCCCCAGCATTTT. Residues: CASSPNRVARSGNQPQHF.

V and J are TRBV6-2 or TRBV6-3 and TRBJ1-2, with D unclear. V was clipped by 4 bases and J by 6 bases, with 9 bases between them. CDR3 length: 12 residues. The germline gives CDR1 MNHEY, CDR2 SVGEGT. In DNA, the CDR3 is TGTGCCAGCAGTTCTGGGTTTAATGGCTACACCTTC. This codes for CASSSGFNGYTF.

The chain employs TRBV7-2 and TRBJ1-5; maybe TRBD1 (5 bases). V was trimmed by 2 bases and J by 3 bases, leaving 11 bases between them. Germline assignment: CDR1 SGHTA and CDR2 FQGNSA. The CDR3 extends over 15 amino acids. The CDR3 DNA follows: TGTGCCAGCAGCTTATATCAGGGTCTCAATCAGCCCCAGCATTTT. Residues: CASSLYQGLNQPQHF.

This clone was recorded a few times. The chain links TRBV19 to TRBJ1-5, with D perhaps matching TRBD1 (5 bases). Trimming left V 4 bases short and J 4 bases short, with 17 bases between. The germline CDR1 and CDR2 sequences are LNHDA and SQIVND (reference sequence). CDR3 length: 16 amino acids. The CDR3: CASSKAKDKGNQPQHF. CDR3 coding DNA: TGTGCCAGTAGTAAGGCAAAGGACAAGGGTAATCAGCCCCAGCATTTT.

The chain couples TRBV4-3 to TRBJ1-4; unclear D gene. CDR1 and CDR2 (germline): LGHNA, YSLEER. The CDR3 loop spans 14 amino acids. Trimming stripped 2 bases from V and 4 bases from J, with 8 bases between. CDR3 amino acids: CASSQRTVNEKLFF. DNA of the CDR3: TGCGCCAGCAGCCAACGAACGGTTAATGAAAAACTGTTTTTT.

V and J are TRBV11-2 and TRBJ2-7, with D maybe TRBD1 (6 bases). Germline CDR1 and CDR2: SGHAT and FQNNGV. The CDR3 runs 16 residues. Trimming removed 5 bases at V and 5 bases at J, with 22 bases between. For the CDR3, the DNA is TGTGCCAGCAGCCCGGTGACAGGTTGGAGTAGTAACGAGCAGTACGTC. Translating it yields CASSPVTGWSSNEQYV.

In this sample, this clone turned up a few times. The V call is TRBV10-3, the J call TRBJ2-3; 8 positions match TRBD1. J was trimmed by 0 bases and V by 4 bases; bases with no gene match: 6. Germline V gene sequence: CDR1 ENHRY, CDR2 SYGVKD. The CDR3 loop spans 16 amino acids. The CDR3 here is CAISGDRSHSTDTQYF. CDR3 DNA: TGTGCCATCAGTGGGGACAGGAGCCATAGCACAGATACGCAGTATTTT.

This rearrangement joins TRBV5-1 to TRBJ1-3; D unclear. Germline V gene data show CDR1 as SGHRS and CDR2 as YFSETQ. V dropped 4 bases and J dropped 1 base, with 15 bases sitting between them. This CDR3 is 16 amino acids long. CDR3 amino acids: CASSPGPSGSGNTIYF. CDR3 nucleotide sequence: TGCGCCAGCAGCCCCGGCCCATCGGGATCTGGAAACACCATATATTTT.

The CDR3 is CAIRRDPNTEAFF. In nucleotides, the CDR3 is TGTGCCATCCGCAGGGACCCGAACACTGAAGCTTTCTTT. The chain recombines TRBV6-5 with TRBJ1-1; the D gene is possibly TRBD1 (5 bases). Trimming removed 10 bases at V and 1 base at J, with 13 bases between. The CDR3 is 13 residues long. Per germline, CDR1 MNHEY and CDR2 SVGAGI.

This rearrangement joins TRBV10-1 to TRBJ2-5, with a possible D match to TRBD2 (6 bases). The CDR3 runs to 15 residues. Germline V gene data show CDR1 as WNHNN and CDR2 as SYGVQD (reference sequence). V was trimmed by 3 bases and J by 5 bases, leaving 16 bases between them. The CDR3 spells CASSDGGDGGETQYF. In nucleotides, the CDR3 is TGCGCCAGCAGTGACGGAGGGGACGGAGGCGAGACCCAGTACTTC.

The chain links TRBV6-5 to TRBJ1-2; 9 bases match TRBD1. CDR1 and CDR2 (germline): MNHEY, SVGAGI. The CDR3 runs 15 residues. Germline trimming cut 6 bases from V and 4 bases from J; bases unmatched to any gene: 9. Here the CDR3 DNA reads TGTGCCAGCAGATCCAATTCGGGACAGGGCTATGGCTACACCTTC. Translation: CASRSNSGQGYGYTF.

The V and J genes are TRBV6-5 and TRBJ1-5, with TRBD1 identical over 7 bases. V lost 8 bases to trimming and J lost 8 bases; unmatched junction nucleotides: 6. The CDR3 runs to 12 residues. Germline loops: CDR1 MNHEY, CDR2 SVGAGI. The CDR3 region is CASGRGLEPQHF. The CDR3, as DNA: TGTGCCAGCGGGAGGGGGCTGGAGCCCCAGCATTTT.

This chain uses TRBV6-5 with TRBJ1-4; D possibly corresponds to TRBD1 (5 bases). Germline CDR1 is MNHEY and CDR2 is SVGAGI. The CDR3 is 14 residues long. Trimming removed 8 bases at V and 2 bases at J, with 12 bases between. In DNA form, the CDR3 reads TGTGCCAGCCGCCGGGACGTCACTAATGAAAAACTGTTTTTT. It codes for CASRRDVTNEKLFF.

This clone showed up just a few times. The chain employs TRBV10-1 and TRBJ2-6; tentative D call: TRBD1 (6 bases). The germline CDR1 and CDR2 sequences are WNHNN and SYGVQD (reference sequence). The ends were cut back, 5 bases at V and 4 bases at J, with 21 bases in the middle. The CDR3 sequence is 18 residues long. The CDR3 coding sequence is TGCGCCAGCAGTCCTGAACAGGGTCAAGCCCTCGGGGCCAACGTCCTGACTTTC. As protein: CASSPEQGQALGANVLTF.

The gene calls are TRBV7-2 and TRBJ1-1; D unclear. Deletions cut 5 bases from V and 3 bases from J, with 13 bases between. Germline V gene sequence: CDR1 SGHTA, CDR2 FQGNSA. The CDR3 contains 14 residues. Written as DNA, the CDR3 is TGTGCCAGCAGCAACACCCCGGGCTACACTGAAGCTTTCTTT. Encoded protein: CASSNTPGYTEAFF.

This clone turned up a few times. The CDR3 region is CASSKSGTGNGYTF. The DNA for the CDR3 is TGTGCCAGCAGTAAATCCGGGACAGGGAATGGCTACACCTTC. This chain links TRBV2 with TRBJ1-2; 9 nucleotides match TRBD1. From germline, CDR1 is SNHLY and CDR2 FYNNEI. After removal of 5 bases from V and 6 bases from J, the junction contained 7 bases not matched to a gene. The CDR3 covers 14 residues.

This clone came up once. The chain employs TRBV16 and TRBJ2-5; tentatively, D is TRBD2 (5 bases). Trimming shortened V by 0 bases and J by 5 bases, and 7 bases separated the two germline ends. Germline V gene data show CDR1 as KGHSY and CDR2 as FQNENV. The CDR3 extends over 13 amino acids. The CDR3 sequence is CASSQSRAETQYF. DNA of the CDR3: TGTGCCAGCAGCCAATCGAGGGCGGAGACCCAGTACTTC.

This chain connects TRBV7-3 to TRBJ1-1; D unresolved. V was shortened by 5 bases and J by 3 bases, with 16 bases between the two germline ends. Germline V gene data show CDR1 as SGHTA and CDR2 as FQGTGA. This CDR3 region has 15 residues. CDR3 DNA sequence: TGTGCCAGCAGCCGGACGGGCCCGACGGACACTGAAGCTTTCTTT. Its translation is CASSRTGPTDTEAFF. Together with reference TRBV7-3 and TRBJ1-1, the CDR3 gives the full variable domain: GAGVSQTPSNKVTEKGKYVELRCDPISGHTALYWYRQSLGQGPEFLIYFQGTGAADDSGLPNDRFFAVRPEGSVSTLKIQRTERGDSAVYLCASSRTGPTDTEAFFGQGTRLTVV.

V is TRBV5-1 and J is TRBJ1-3, with D uncertain. The CDR3 sequence is 15 residues long. The V gene lost 0 bases and the J gene lost 2 bases, with 9 bases spanning the gap. CDR1 SGHRS and CDR2 YFSETQ come from the germline V gene. CDR3 bases: TGCGCCAGCAGCTTGGGGAGTAGAGCTGGAAACACCATATATTTT. Translation gives CASSLGSRAGNTIYF.

This clone has just one count. The V call is TRBV5-6, the J call TRBJ2-1; possible D gene TRBD2, 6 bases. The CDR3 contains 14 residues. The germline V gene encodes CDR1 SGHDT and CDR2 YYEEEE. Trimming removed 1 base at V and 6 bases at J, with 11 bases between. Written as DNA, the CDR3 is TGTGCCAGCAGCTTGATCGGGGGACCCAATGAGCAGTTCTTC. Protein product: CASSLIGGPNEQFF.

V is TRBV18 and J is TRBJ1-1, with 9 bases lining up with TRBD1. V shed 2 bases and J 5 bases; nucleotides not matched to a gene: 9. CDR3 length: 16 residues. CDR1 is KGHSH, CDR2 LQKENI, per germline. The CDR3 DNA reads as TGTGCCAGCTCACCATCCAGGGGGACAGGGTTTACTGAAGCTTTCTTT. This translates into CASSPSRGTGFTEAFF.

The chain links TRBV6-5 to TRBJ1-1, with TRBD1 as a possible D gene (5 bases). Germline V lookup: CDR1 MNHEY, CDR2 SVGAGI. The CDR3 runs to 14 residues. Trimming stripped 6 bases from V and 2 bases from J, with 13 bases between. CDR3 loop: CASRWPGGNTEAFF. The DNA of the CDR3 is TGTGCCAGCAGATGGCCGGGGGGAAACACTGAAGCTTTCTTT.

The chain is built from TRBV29-1 and TRBJ1-1; 7 bases agree with TRBD1. Germline trimming cut 6 bases from V and 2 bases from J; bases unmatched to any gene: 3. This CDR3 region has 12 residues. Germline CDR1 and CDR2: SQVTM and ANQGSEA. DNA of the CDR3: TGCAGCGTGGGGACAGTCAACACTGAAGCTTTCTTT. Its translation: CSVGTVNTEAFF.

The chain couples TRBV24-1 to TRBJ2-3; the match to TRBD2 covers 8 bases. Trimming at V came to 7 bases and at J to 0 bases, leaving 8 bases not matched to a gene. The CDR3 has 16 amino acids. CDR1 is KGHDR, CDR2 SFDVKD, per germline. CDR3 DNA sequence: TGTGCCACCAGCACCTCTGGCGGGGGGAGCACAGATACGCAGTATTTT. Its translation is CATSTSGGGSTDTQYF.

The genes are TRBV7-3 and TRBJ2-2; TRBD2 matches 9 bases. Germline V gene sequence: CDR1 SGHTA, CDR2 FQGTGA. This CDR3 has 22 residues. Germline trimming cut 3 bases from V and 3 bases from J; bases unmatched to any gene: 23. CDR3 in DNA: TGTGCCAGCAGCTTTACCCCCAGGGGAGGGAGGGTAGCGGGGGTATACACCGGGGAGCTGTTTTTT. Translation: CASSFTPRGGRVAGVYTGELFF.

The chain links TRBV5-1 to TRBJ2-1, with 11 bases aligning to TRBD2. J lost 9 bases, V lost 0 bases, and 2 bases had no gene match. CDR1 is SGHRS and CDR2 is YFSETQ in the germline V gene. The CDR3 length is 14 residues. DNA of the CDR3: TGCGCCAGCAGCTTGGTAGCGGGGGGGCCTGAGCAGTTCTTC. This codes for CASSLVAGGPEQFF.